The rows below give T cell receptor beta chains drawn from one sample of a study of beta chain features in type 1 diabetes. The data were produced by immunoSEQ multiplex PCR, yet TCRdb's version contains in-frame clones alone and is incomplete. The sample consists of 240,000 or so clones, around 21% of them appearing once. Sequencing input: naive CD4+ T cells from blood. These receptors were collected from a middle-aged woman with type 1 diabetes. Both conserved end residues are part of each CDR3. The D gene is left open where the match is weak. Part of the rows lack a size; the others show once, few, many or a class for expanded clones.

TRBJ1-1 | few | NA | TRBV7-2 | CASSSEAVRTEAFF | TGTGCCAGCAGCTCAGAGGCAGTTCGAACTGAAGCTTTCTTT
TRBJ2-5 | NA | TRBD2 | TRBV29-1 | CSVRAGGQETQYF | TGCAGCGTTCGGGCGGGAGGGCAAGAGACCCAGTACTTC
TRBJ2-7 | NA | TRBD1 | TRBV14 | CASSQRRGTGTYEQYF | TGTGCCAGCAGCCAAAGAAGGGGGACAGGGACCTACGAGCAGTACTTC
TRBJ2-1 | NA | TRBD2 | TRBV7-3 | CASSHSGGKLNNEQFF | TGTGCCAGCAGCCATAGCGGGGGCAAGCTGAACAATGAGCAGTTCTTC
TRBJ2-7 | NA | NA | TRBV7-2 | CASSLGGRTPYEQYF | TGTGCCAGCAGCTTAGGGGGGAGGACTCCCTACGAGCAGTACTTC
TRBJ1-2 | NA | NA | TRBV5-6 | CASSLWRATYGYTF | TGTGCCAGCAGCTTGTGGCGGGCTACCTATGGCTACACCTTC
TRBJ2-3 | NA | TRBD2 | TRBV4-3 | CASSQDPGGDSTDTQYF | TGCGCCAGCAGCCAAGATCCTGGGGGGGATTCCACAGATACGCAGTATTTT
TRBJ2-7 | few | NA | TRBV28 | CASTRGTTYEQYF | TGTGCCAGCACAAGGGGTACTACCTACGAGCAGTACTTC
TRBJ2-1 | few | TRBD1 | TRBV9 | CASSVGTGFDNEQFF | TGTGCCAGCAGCGTTGGGACAGGGTTTGACAATGAGCAGTTCTTC
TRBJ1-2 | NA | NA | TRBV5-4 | CASSSTVANYGYTF | TGTGCCAGCAGTAGCACCGTAGCTAACTATGGCTACACCTTC
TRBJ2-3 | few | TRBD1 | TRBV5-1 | CASSSTGTGLGADTQYF | TGCGCCAGCAGCAGCACCGGGACAGGGTTAGGCGCAGATACGCAGTATTTT
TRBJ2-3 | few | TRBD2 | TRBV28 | CATGSSGRAADTQYF | TGTGCCACCGGGTCTAGCGGGAGGGCCGCAGATACGCAGTATTTT
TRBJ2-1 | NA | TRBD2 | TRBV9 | CASSVGTSLYNEQFF | TGTGCCAGCAGCGTTGGGACTAGCCTCTACAATGAGCAGTTCTTC
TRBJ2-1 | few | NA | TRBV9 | CASSVVGGKGGSYNEQFF | TGTGCCAGCAGCGTAGTGGGAGGGAAAGGGGGGTCCTACAATGAGCAGTTCTTC
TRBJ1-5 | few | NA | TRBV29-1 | CSVADIDQPQHF | TGCAGCGTTGCGGACATTGATCAGCCCCAGCATTTT